This TCR beta chain was captured in a study of radiotherapy plus CTLA-4 blockade in lung cancer. Study findings and constraints: Radiotherapy with ipilimumab was followed by blood expansion of tumor-derived clones.

This clone was recorded only once. The antigen is unknown. Clones were sequenced by immunoSEQ multiplex PCR, and TCRdb holds only the in-frame ones, with some missing. The table has 48,000 or so clones, 70% to 90% seen once. Alongside CTLA-4 blockade with ipilimumab, patients with chemo-refractory metastatic non-small-cell lung cancer received focal radiation. With V trimmed by 5 bases and J by 7 bases, 15 bases remained unmatched. The V gene's germline CDR1 is MRHNA and CDR2 SNTAGT. CDR3 size: 18 residues. The rearrangement links TRBV6-4 to TRBJ1-5, with TRBD1 matching 12 bases. This TCR was recovered from a human donor with non-small cell lung cancer whose response to radiotherapy plus ipilimumab could not be evaluated. The sample was peripheral blood, taken from a patient treated with radiotherapy plus ipilimumab. The CDR3 here is CASSYHRDRGPAGQPQHF. CDR3 DNA: TGTGCCAGCAGTTACCACCGGGACAGGGGGCCCGCTGGGCAGCCCCAGCATTTT.